The source of this T cell receptor beta chain is a study of shared clonotypes between healthy human individuals (dated by TCRdb to the early 2020s). About the study as a whole: A few men and a couple of women, aged 18 to 49 years, made up the cohort. For each donor, CD4 naive and CD4 memory were each run on three plates, CD8 naive on two plates, and CD8 memory on one plate. Blood TCR repertoires of about five healthy adults were deeply sequenced to estimate repertoire size and the extent of clonotype sharing between individuals. To increase sequencing depth and limit assay-specific biases, TCR repertoire library preparation and sequencing were carried out by different laboratories using diverse techniques. Leukapheresis yielded between about 0.94 and 9 billion PBMCs per donor.

On this clone itself: The specificity of this receptor is unknown. Base qualities are not provided; no much larger clone lies one nucleotide away.

General study outcomes and caveats: Because the study included only a small number of donors, the genetic and exposure-history diversity represented was limited. Rarefaction of sorted-subset datasets indicated incomplete sequencing despite the large sequencing depth. Estimated clonotype richness was generally larger for naive than for memory subsets. Sampling was limited to blood, and TCR repertoires in tissue likely differ from TCR repertoires in blood. Sharing across a few donors was observed for about 5% of naive CD4, 3% to 4% of naive CD8, over 2% of memory CD4, and approximately 0.41% of memory CD8 clonotypes. Pairwise subsampling indicated that sequencing depth was expected to affect the degree of clonotype sharing among donors. Clonotypes shared by all four sorted-subset donors showed higher generation probabilities than non-shared clonotypes.

CD8 naive samples consisted of CD45RO-negative cells that were positively selected for CCR7, yielding a CD45RA+CCR7+ population without TemRA cells. Donors were healthy HIV-negative adults with no recently reported acute infections or vaccinations. Every donor was a Caucasian adult residing in Nashville, Tennessee, USA. Blood was obtained by leukapheresis, after which PBMCs were separated by Ficoll-Histopaque density gradient centrifugation and cryopreserved in liquid nitrogen vapor phase. Analytical flow cytometry was used to check the purity and quantity of every magnetically sorted T cell population. Each sorted fraction had its genomic DNA isolated and then quantified by UV absorbance on a Nanodrop 2000c. Ends trimmed: V by 8 bases, J by 2 bases; bases unmatched to a gene: 12. Per the germline V gene (reference sequence), MNHEY is the CDR1 and SMNVEV is the CDR2. Taken from cysteine to phenylalanine, the CDR3 has 16 residues. Left in the record is the CDR3 DNA by itself, 48 bases read in frame from the first base.

Using the deep immunoSEQ assay, TCR CDR3 regions were amplified from genomic DNA by multiplex PCR. Genomic DNA extracted from each cell subset was distributed evenly over all wells of several immunoSEQ 96-well plates, and each plate served as one replicate. For sorted subsets, each replicate PCR was loaded with roughly 190 ng genomic DNA, equivalent to 30,000 or so T cell genomes. Purified libraries were measured with a Qubit 3.0 fluorometer, size-checked on a Bioanalyzer 2100, and measured again with the KAPA Library Quantification kit. Every immunoSEQ 96-well plate was sequenced on a dedicated single-read 150-cycle Illumina NextSeq 550 flow cell. Regarding the original processing steps: Because only junctional sequences without quality scores were contained in the immunoSEQ output, filtering matching that applied to full-length reads could not be performed. Sequences were annotated with PyIR, a Python wrapper for IgBLAST v1.9, using IMGT germline references to assign V/J genes and CDR3. Any read was removed if the V/J assignment was weak (E-value above 1e-6), the CDR3 was missing, or the read contained stop codons, out-of-frame junctions, or ambiguous translated residues. V3J clonotypes were defined as sequences sharing the same inferred V gene, J gene, and CDR3 amino acid sequence. Percentage overlap between repertoires was calculated by dividing the number of shared unique clonotypes by the size of the smaller repertoire. RTK rarefaction, the Chao1 estimator, and Recon v2.1 estimates of unobserved clonotypes were used to assess repertoire richness. OLGA was used to compute generation probabilities for all TCRbeta clonotypes that the gDNA method yielded from a few donors. Imported from immuneACCESS, the table was reduced by TCRdb to in-frame sequences with V and J called. These copies leave out some clones; in studies compared against another copy, an unresolved V gene accounts for under half, and the cause of the remainder is not known. From that table come the V and J calls and clone size; the DNA was used to work out D and trimming. Within this sample are about 1,900,000 clones, with 85% to 95% of them counted one time only. The ten top clones hold around 1% of the sample.

The sequence was obtained from a man aged 18-30 years in good health. The rearranged chain carries TRBV27 and TRBJ2-5, with 9 junctional bases fitting TRBD1. Sequenced material: naive CD8+ T cells sorted from blood. What this sample's cell subset or site label stands for: CD45RA+CCR7+. The nucleotide sequence is given as TGTGCCAGCTACCCTTCAGGGACAGGGATTCAAGAGACCCAGTACTTC. It is translated as CASYPSGTGIQETQYF.